A selection of T cell receptor beta chains follows, all from one sample in a study of T cell responses to AZD1222 COVID-19 vaccine. The method was immunoSEQ multiplex PCR; TCRdb's version includes in-frame clones alone and lacks a portion of them. The table lists some 120,000 clones, roughly 85% of them singletons. Source: peripheral blood, taken on day 0 of AZD1222 vaccination. These receptor sequences come from an adult in good health. The CDR3 runs from the conserved cysteine through the conserved F or W.

CDR3 length: 16; V gene: TRBV4-2; CDR3 protein: CASSQGGQGARQPQHF
CDR3 length: 17; V gene: TRBV2; CDR3 protein: CASSELRWRGSTDTQYF
CDR3 length: 16; V gene: TRBV10-3; CDR3 protein: CAISEPGRGEGETQYF
CDR3 length: 15; V gene: TRBV9; CDR3 protein: CASSASAGGGDTQYF
CDR3 length: 15; V gene: TRBV3-1/TRBV3-2; CDR3 protein: CASSRGTSGSHTQYF
CDR3 length: 14; V gene: TRBV11-2; CDR3 protein: CASSFGVADNEQFF
CDR3 length: 14; V gene: TRBV27; CDR3 protein: CASSDLGQRHTIYF
CDR3 length: 15; V gene: TRBV6-1; CDR3 protein: CASSHGQGDNSPLHF
CDR3 length: 15; V gene: TRBV11-3; CDR3 protein: CASSSRQGVYNEQFF
CDR3 length: 14; V gene: TRBV28; CDR3 protein: CASSFGNSYQPQHF
CDR3 length: 15; V gene: TRBV18; CDR3 protein: CASSRAITSSYEQYF
CDR3 length: 15; V gene: TRBV3-1/TRBV3-2; CDR3 protein: CASSLGTALSAEAFF
CDR3 length: 15; V gene: TRBV14; CDR3 protein: CASRPPGQGSDEQFF
CDR3 length: 14; V gene: TRBV29-1; CDR3 protein: CSVQTSWVSYGYTF
CDR3 length: 12; V gene: TRBV3-1/TRBV3-2; CDR3 protein: CASSQVSHEQYF
CDR3 length: 14; V gene: TRBV7-9; CDR3 protein: CASSLGGFAAEQFF
CDR3 length: 14; V gene: TRBV5-6; CDR3 protein: CASSSQVSTTEAFF
CDR3 length: 16; V gene: TRBV19; CDR3 protein: CASSSRTSINQETQYF
CDR3 length: 11; V gene: TRBV2; CDR3 protein: CASSTRTSIFF
CDR3 length: 14; V gene: TRBV7-3; CDR3 protein: CASSSPGANTEAFF
CDR3 length: 13; V gene: TRBV6-1; CDR3 protein: CASSEESNYGYTF
CDR3 length: 14; V gene: TRBV7-2; CDR3 protein: CASSSDRGNTEAFF